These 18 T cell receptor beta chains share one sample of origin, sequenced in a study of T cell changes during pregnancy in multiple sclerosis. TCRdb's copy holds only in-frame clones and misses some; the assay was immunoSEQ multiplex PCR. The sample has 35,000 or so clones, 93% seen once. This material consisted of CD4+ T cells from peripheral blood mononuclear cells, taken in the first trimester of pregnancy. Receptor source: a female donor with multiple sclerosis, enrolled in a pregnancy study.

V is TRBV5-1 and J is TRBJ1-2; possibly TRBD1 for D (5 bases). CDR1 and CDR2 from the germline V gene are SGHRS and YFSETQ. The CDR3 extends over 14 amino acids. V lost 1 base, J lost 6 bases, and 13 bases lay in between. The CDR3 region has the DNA TGCGCCAGCAGCTTGACGGGGGGGGTGGATGGCTACACCTTC. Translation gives CASSLTGGVDGYTF.

The CDR3 region has the DNA TGCGCCAGCAGCTCGGGACTAGCGAACTACGAGCAGTACTTC. Protein product: CASSSGLANYEQYF. The rearrangement joins TRBV5-1 to TRBJ2-7, with 10 bases identical to TRBD2. The trim removed 3 bases at V and 3 bases at J, leaving 3 bases unmatched. The CDR3 length is 14 residues. CDR1 is SGHRS and CDR2 is YFSETQ in the germline V gene.

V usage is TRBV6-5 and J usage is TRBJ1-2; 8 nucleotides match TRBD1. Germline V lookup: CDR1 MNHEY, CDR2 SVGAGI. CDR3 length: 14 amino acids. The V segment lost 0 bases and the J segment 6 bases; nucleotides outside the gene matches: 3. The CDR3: CASSYSGQGDGYTF. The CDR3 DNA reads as TGTGCCAGCAGTTACTCTGGACAGGGTGATGGCTACACCTTC.

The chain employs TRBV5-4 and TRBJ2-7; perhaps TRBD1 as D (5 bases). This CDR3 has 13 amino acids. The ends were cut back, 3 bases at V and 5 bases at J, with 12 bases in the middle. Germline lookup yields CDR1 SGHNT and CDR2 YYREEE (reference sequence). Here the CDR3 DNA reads TGTGCCAGCAGCTCGCCCCAGGGCCACGAGCAGTACTTC. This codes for CASSSPQGHEQYF. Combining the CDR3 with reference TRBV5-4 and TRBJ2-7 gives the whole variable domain ETGVTQSPTHLIKTRGQQVTLRCSSQSGHNTVSWYQQALGQGPQFIFQYYREEENGRGNFPPRFSGLQFPNYSSELNVNALELDDSALYLCASSSPQGHEQYFGPGTRLTVT.

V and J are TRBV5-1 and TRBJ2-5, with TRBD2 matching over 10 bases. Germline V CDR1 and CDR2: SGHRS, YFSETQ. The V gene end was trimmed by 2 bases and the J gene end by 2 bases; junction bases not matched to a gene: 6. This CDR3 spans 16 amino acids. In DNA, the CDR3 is TGCGCCAGCAGCTTCTCGGGACTAGCGAAACAAGAGACCCAGTACTTC. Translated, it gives CASSFSGLAKQETQYF.

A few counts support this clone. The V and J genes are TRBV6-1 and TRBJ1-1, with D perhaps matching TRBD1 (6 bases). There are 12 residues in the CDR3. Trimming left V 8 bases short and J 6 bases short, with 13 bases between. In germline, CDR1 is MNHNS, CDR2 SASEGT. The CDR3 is CASLRGAAEAFF. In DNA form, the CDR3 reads TGTGCCAGCTTGCGGGGGGCGGCTGAAGCTTTCTTT.

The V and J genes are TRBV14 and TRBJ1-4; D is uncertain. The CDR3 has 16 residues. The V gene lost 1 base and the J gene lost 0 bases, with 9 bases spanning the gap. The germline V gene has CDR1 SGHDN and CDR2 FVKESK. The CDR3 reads CASSQVIGATNEKLFF. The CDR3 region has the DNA TGTGCCAGCAGCCAAGTTATCGGTGCAACTAATGAAAAACTGTTTTTT.

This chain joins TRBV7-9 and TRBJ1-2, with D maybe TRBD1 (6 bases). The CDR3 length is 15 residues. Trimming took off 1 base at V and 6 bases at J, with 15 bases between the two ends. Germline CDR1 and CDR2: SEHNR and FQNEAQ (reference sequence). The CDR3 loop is CASSLVGTRKDGYTF. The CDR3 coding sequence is TGTGCCAGCAGCTTAGTAGGGACAAGAAAGGATGGCTACACCTTC.

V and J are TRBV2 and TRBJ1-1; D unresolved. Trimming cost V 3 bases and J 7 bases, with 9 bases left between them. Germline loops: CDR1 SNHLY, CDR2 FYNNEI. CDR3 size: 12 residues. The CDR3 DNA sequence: TGTGCCAGCAGTGAGGCGGGGAATGAAGCTTTCTTT. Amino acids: CASSEAGNEAFF.

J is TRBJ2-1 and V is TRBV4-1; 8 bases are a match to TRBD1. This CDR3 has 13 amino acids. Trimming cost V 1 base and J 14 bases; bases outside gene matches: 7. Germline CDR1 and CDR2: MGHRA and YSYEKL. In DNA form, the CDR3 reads TGCGCCAGCAGCCAAGTAAGGACAGGGTGGAAGTTCTTC. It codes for CASSQVRTGWKFF.

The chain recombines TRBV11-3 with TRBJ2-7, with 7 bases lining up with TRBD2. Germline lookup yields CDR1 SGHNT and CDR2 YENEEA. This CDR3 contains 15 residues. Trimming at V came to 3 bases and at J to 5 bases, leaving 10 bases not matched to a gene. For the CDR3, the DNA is TGTGCCAGCAGCTTGGAAGGGCGGGGGTTGGACGAGCAGTACTTC. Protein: CASSLEGRGLDEQYF.

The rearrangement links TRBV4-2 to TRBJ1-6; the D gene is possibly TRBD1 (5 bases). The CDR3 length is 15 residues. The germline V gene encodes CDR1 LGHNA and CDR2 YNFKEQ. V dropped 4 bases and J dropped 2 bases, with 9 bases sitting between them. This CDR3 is CASSRTITYNSPLHF. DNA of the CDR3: TGTGCCAGCAGCCGGACAATTACCTATAATTCACCCCTCCACTTT.

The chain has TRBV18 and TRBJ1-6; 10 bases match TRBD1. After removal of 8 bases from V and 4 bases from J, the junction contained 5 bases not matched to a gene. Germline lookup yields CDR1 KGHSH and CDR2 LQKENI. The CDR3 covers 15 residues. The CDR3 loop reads CASGTGQGYNSPLHF. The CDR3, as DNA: TGTGCCAGCGGTACGGGACAGGGGTATAATTCACCCCTCCACTTT.

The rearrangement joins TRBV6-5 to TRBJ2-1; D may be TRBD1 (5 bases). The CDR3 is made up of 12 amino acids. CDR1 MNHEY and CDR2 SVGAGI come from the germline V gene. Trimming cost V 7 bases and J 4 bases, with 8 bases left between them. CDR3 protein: CASKTEYNEQFF. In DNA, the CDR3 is TGTGCCAGCAAGACAGAATACAATGAGCAGTTCTTC.

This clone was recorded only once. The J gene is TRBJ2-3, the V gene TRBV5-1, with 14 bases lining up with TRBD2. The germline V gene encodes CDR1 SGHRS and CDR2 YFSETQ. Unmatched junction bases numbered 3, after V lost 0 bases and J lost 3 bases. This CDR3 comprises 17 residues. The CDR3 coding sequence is TGCGCCAGCAGCTTGGGGACTAGCGGGGGGAGTACAGATACGCAGTATTTT. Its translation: CASSLGTSGGSTDTQYF.

The CDR3 nucleotides read TGTGCCAGCAGTTATAGGACAGGGAGGCCCTCCTACGAGCAGTACTTC. The encoded protein is CASSYRTGRPSYEQYF. V and J are TRBV6-5 and TRBJ2-7, with 8 nucleotides matching TRBD1. The CDR3 contains 16 residues. Trimming cost V 3 bases and J 0 bases; bases outside gene matches: 7. CDR1 and CDR2 (germline): MNHEY, SVGAGI.

Written as DNA, the CDR3 is TGTGCCAGTAGTCTCACCCGGGACAGGGGAAGCCGTCAGCCCCAGCATTTT. Its translation: CASSLTRDRGSRQPQHF. The gene calls are TRBV19 and TRBJ1-5, with 10 bases lining up with TRBD1. With 5 bases clipped from V and 6 bases from J, the junction kept 13 bases outside the gene matches. The CDR3 runs 17 residues. Looked up from germline, CDR1 is LNHDA and CDR2 is SQIVND (reference sequence).

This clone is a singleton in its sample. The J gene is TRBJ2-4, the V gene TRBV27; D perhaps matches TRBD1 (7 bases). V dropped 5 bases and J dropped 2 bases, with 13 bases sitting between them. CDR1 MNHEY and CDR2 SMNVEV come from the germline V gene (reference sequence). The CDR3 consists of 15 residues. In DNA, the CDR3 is TGTGCCAGCAGTCCCGGAGGGGGCCCCAAAAACATTCAGTACTTC. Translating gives CASSPGGGPKNIQYF.